This T cell receptor beta chain originates from a study of blood T cell repertoires in COVID-19. Across the whole study: From T cells, B-cell-depleted T cells, or PBMCs came the material, which was cDNA or gDNA.

V lost 6 bases to trimming and J lost 5 bases, with 14 bases between them. The germline gives CDR1 LNHDA, CDR2 SQIVND (reference sequence). This CDR3 is 13 amino acids long. Original analysis: Amplification of reference gene primers was used by the study to estimate nucleated cell counts. Only in-frame clones appear in the TCRdb table, and some are missing; sequencing was by immunoSEQ multiplex PCR. That table furnishes V, J and clone size, whereas the DNA furnished D and trimming. The table records about 73,000 clones, 83% of them present only once. Sequencing used peripheral blood. V and J are TRBV19 and TRBJ2-7; D may be TRBD2 (6 bases). This clonotype originated in a woman in her fifties or sixties with acute or convalescent COVID-19. The CDR3 DNA reads as TGTGCCAGTAGCCCAGGGACTTGGGACGAGCAGTACTTC. Translation: CASSPGTWDEQYF.